The sequence of this TCR beta chain was determined in a study of T cells in Graves' hyperthyroidism and ophthalmopathy. Study results and caveats: In the blood, most expanded thyroid clonotypes above 0.001 appeared as well.

The CDR3 has 14 residues. Germline CDR1 reads LNHNV; CDR2 reads YYDKDF (reference sequence). V lost 4 bases to trimming and J lost 6 bases; unmatched junction nucleotides: 5. Regions amplified from RNA transcripts were the TCR beta CDR3 regions. The primer set for the first-round RT-PCR of the TCR CDR3 was HTBI. Each CDR3 protein gets one entry after TCRdb re-called the multiplex PCR reads with MiXCR. The repertoire holds a few hundred thousand distinct CDR3 sequences, with 15% to 20% as singletons. To note about this clonotype: As yet, its antigen is unknown.

Each diagnosis drew on symptoms, thyroxine, TRAb, thyroid ultrasound and orbital computed tomography findings. The TCR was taken from a man aged 18 to 29 with Graves' ophthalmopathy. Sample: blood. The chain employs TRBV15 and TRBJ2-2; 7 bases fit TRBD2. The CDR3: CATSNGGYAGELFF. The CDR3 coding sequence is TGTGCCACCAGCAACGGGGGGTACGCCGGGGAGCTGTTTTTT. Full variable domain (missing parts from reference TRBV15 and TRBJ2-2): DAMVIQNPRYQVTQFGKPVTLSCSQTLNHNVMYWYQQKSSQAPKLLFHYYDKDFNNEADTPDNFQSRRPNTSFCFLDIRSPGLGDTAMYLCATSNGGYAGELFFGEGSRLTVL.